This entry is about one TCR beta chain. Clones were read by immunoSEQ multiplex PCR, and TCRdb kept only the in-frame ones, dropping some. The sample consists of under 13,000 clones, 80% of them appearing once. This sample stems from a study of blood T cell repertoires in COVID-19. Germline V gene sequence: CDR1 KGHDR, CDR2 SFDVKD. The ends lost 5 bases at V and 5 bases at J; junction bases unmatched: 8. The CDR3 sequence is 15 residues long. Sequencing was done on a sample of peripheral blood. This rearrangement joins TRBV24-1 to TRBJ2-5; 9 bases line up with TRBD1. The origin of this receptor is a man between 70 and 80 years old with active COVID-19. The CDR3 nucleotides are TGTGCCACCAGTGGCTCGACAGGGGGGACTGAGACCCAGTACTTC. Residues: CATSGSTGGTETQYF.